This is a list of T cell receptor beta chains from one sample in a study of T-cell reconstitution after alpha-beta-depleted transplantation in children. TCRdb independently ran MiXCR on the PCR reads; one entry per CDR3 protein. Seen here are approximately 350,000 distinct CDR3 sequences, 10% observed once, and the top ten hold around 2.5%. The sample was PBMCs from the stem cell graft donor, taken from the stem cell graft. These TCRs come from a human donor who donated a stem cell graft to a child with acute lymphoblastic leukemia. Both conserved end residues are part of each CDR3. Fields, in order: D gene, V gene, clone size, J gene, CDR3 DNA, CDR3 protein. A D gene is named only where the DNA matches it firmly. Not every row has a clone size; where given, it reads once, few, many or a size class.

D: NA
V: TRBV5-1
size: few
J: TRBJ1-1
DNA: TGCGCCAGCAGCTTTGGGGCAGCAGAAGCTTTCTTT
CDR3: CASSFGAAEAFF

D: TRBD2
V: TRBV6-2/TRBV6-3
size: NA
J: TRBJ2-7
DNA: TGTGCCAGCAGTGGACTAGCGTACGAGCAGTACTTC
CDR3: CASSGLAYEQYF

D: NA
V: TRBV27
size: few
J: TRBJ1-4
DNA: TGTGCCAGCAGTTTACAAGGAGAAAAACTGTTTTTT
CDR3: CASSLQGEKLFF

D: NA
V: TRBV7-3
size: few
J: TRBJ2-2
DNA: TGTGCCAGCAGCTTCCGGGACTACACCGGGGAGCTGTTTTTT
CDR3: CASSFRDYTGELFF

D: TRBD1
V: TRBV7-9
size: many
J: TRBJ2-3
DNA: TGTGCCAGCAGCGAGCGACAGGGGGTAGGGAATACGCAGTATTTT
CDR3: CASSERQGVGNTQYF

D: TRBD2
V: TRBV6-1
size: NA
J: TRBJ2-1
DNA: TGTGCCAGCCTAGCGGCAGCGGGTAATGAGCAGTTCTTC
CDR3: CASLAAAGNEQFF

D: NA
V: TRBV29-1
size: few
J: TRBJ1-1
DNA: TGCAGCGTTGTCCGGACTTCTGAAGCTTTCTTT
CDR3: CSVVRTSEAFF

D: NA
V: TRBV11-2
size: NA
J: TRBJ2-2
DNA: TGTGCCAGCAGCTTAGCTAGGGCCGGGAACACCGGGGAGCTGTTTTTT
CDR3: CASSLARAGNTGELFF

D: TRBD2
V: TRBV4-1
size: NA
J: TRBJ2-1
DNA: TGCGCCAGCAGCCCCGATCAACTAGCGGGATTCAATGAGCAGTTCTTC
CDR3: CASSPDQLAGFNEQFF

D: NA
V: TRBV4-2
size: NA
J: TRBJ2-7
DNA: TGTGCCAGGGCCCTTGGGACCGCGGGAACGGCCTACGAGCAGTACTTC
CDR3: CARALGTAGTAYEQYF

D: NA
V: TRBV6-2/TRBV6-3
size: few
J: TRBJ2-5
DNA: TGTGCCAGCAGTTATGAGGGTTTGATCCAAGAGACCCAGTACTTC
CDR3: CASSYEGLIQETQYF

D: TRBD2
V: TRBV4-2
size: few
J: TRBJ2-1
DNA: TGTGCCAGCAGCCCGACTAGCGGGCCTATCTACAATGAGCAGTTCTTC
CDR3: CASSPTSGPIYNEQFF

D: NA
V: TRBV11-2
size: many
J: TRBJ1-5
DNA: TGTGCCAGCAGCTCTGGTCTCGGGTATAGCAATCAGCCCCAGCATTTT
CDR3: CASSSGLGYSNQPQHF

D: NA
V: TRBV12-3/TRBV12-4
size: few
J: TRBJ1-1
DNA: TGTGCCAGCAACCCACAGGGCGAGGGCACTGAAGCTTTCTTT
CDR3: CASNPQGEGTEAFF

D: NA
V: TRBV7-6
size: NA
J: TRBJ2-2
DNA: TGTGCCAGCAGCTTAGGCGCTGTCCAGAACACCGGGGAGCTGTTTTTT
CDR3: CASSLGAVQNTGELFF

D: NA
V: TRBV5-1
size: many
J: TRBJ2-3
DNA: TGCGCCAGCAGTCCGACTAGCACAGATACGCAGTATTTT
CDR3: CASSPTSTDTQYF

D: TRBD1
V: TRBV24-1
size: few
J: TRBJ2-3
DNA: TGTGCCACCAGTGACAGGGGGACGGCAACAGATACGCAGTATTTT
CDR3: CATSDRGTATDTQYF

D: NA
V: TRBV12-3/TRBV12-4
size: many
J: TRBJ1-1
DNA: TGTGCCAGCAGTTTTCTCCCGAGGCAGGGACGTGAAGCTTTCTTT
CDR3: CASSFLPRQGREAFF

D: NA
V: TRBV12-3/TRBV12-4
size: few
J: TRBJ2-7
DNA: TGTGCCAGCAGTACGGAGGGGGGAGAGGGCTACGAGCAGTACTTC
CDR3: CASSTEGGEGYEQYF

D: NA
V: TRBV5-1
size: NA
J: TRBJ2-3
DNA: TGCGCCAGCAGCTTGAGTTCGGGGGGCGATACGCAGTATTTT
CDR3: CASSLSSGGDTQYF

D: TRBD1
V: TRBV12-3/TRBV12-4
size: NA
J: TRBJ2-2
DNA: TGTGCCAGCAGTGGCAGGGGGCCCGACACCGGGGAGCTGTTTTTT
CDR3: CASSGRGPDTGELFF

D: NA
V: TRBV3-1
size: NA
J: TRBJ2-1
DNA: TGTGCCAGCAGCCAAGATGTCTTAAGTGAGCAGTTCTTC
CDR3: CASSQDVLSEQFF

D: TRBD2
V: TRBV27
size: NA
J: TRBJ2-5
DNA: TGTGCCAGCCAGGGACTAGCGGGAGCATGGGAGACCCAGTACTTC
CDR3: CASQGLAGAWETQYF

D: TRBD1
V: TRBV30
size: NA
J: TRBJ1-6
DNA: TGTGCCTGGAGTGCTGGACAGGGTAATTCACCCCTCCACTTT
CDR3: CAWSAGQGNSPLHF

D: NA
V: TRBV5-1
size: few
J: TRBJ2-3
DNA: TGCGCCAGCAGCTTGGAGATTAGCGTGGGCACAGATACGCAGTATTTT
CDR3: CASSLEISVGTDTQYF

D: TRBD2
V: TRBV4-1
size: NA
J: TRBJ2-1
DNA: TGCGCCAGCAGCCCGGGGCTAGCGGACGTTGAGCAGTTCTTC
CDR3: CASSPGLADVEQFF

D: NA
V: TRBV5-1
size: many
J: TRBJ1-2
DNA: TGCGCCAGCAGCGGGGAACAGGCAGACGTCTACACCTTC
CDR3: CASSGEQADVYTF

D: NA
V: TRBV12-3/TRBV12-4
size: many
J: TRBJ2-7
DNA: TGTGCCAGCAGTGTAGGGGGGTTCGAGCAGTACTTC
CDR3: CASSVGGFEQYF

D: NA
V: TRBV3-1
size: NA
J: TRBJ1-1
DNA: TGTGCCAGCAGCCAAGGCCCGATCAGGGCCCCCATGAACACTGAAGCTTTCTTT
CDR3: CASSQGPIRAPMNTEAFF

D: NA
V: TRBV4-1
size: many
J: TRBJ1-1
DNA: TGCGCCAGCAGCCAAGATCCCATACCTGACAGACCGAACACTGAAGCTTTCTTT
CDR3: CASSQDPIPDRPNTEAFF

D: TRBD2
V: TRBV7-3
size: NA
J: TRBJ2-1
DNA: TGTGCCAGCAGCTTTCCTAGCGGGGACAATGAGCAGTTCTTC
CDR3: CASSFPSGDNEQFF

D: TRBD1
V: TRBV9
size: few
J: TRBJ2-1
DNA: TGTGCCAGCAGCCCCCGGTCAGGGGGCCAGTACAATGAGCAGTTCTTC
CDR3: CASSPRSGGQYNEQFF

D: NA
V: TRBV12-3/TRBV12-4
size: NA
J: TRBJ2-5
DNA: TGTGCCAGCAGTTTTGAGGGCATGAAAGAGACCCAGTACTTC
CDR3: CASSFEGMKETQYF

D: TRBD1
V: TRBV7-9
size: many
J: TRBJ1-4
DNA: TGTGCCAGCAGCTTATCGACAGGGGGAGGGCCGGGGAAACTGTTTTTT
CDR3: CASSLSTGGGPGKLFF

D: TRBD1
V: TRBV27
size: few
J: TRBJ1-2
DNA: TGTGCCAGCAGCCGGGACAGCGGGAACTATGGCTACACCTTC
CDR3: CASSRDSGNYGYTF

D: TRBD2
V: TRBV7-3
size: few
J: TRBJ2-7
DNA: TGTGCCAGCAGCTTAATAGCGGGAGTACGACGCGAGCAGTACTTC
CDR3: CASSLIAGVRREQYF

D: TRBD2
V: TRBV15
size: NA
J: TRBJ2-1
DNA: TGTGCCACCCACGGACTAGCGGGAGACGAGCAGTTCTTC
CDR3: CATHGLAGDEQFF

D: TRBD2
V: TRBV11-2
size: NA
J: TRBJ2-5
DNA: TGTGCCAGCAGCTTAACCCCCGGGCTAGCGGGGTACCAAGAGACCCAGTACTTC
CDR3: CASSLTPGLAGYQETQYF

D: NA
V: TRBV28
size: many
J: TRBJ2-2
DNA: TGTGCCAGCAGTTTGCCCCGATCCACTGGGGAGCTGTTTTTT
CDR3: CASSLPRSTGELFF

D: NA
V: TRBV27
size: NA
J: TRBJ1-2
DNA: TGTGCCAGCAGAAGGGCTAACTATGGCTACACCTTC
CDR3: CASRRANYGYTF

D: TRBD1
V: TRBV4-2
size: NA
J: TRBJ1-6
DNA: TGTGCCAGCAGCCAAGACAGGGGGAAGTCACCCCTCCACTTT
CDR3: CASSQDRGKSPLHF

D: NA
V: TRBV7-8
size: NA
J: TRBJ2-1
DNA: TGTGCCAGCAGCGAAGTGATTGGCCCAGTCGACAATGAGCAGTTCTTC
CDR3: CASSEVIGPVDNEQFF